These 7 T cell receptor beta chains originate from one sample sequenced in a study of blood T cell repertoires in COVID-19. Repertoires were generated with immunoSEQ multiplex PCR, while TCRdb's copy carries only in-frame clones and drops some. The table records about 73,000 clones, roughly 79% of them present only once. The specimen was peripheral blood. The receptors come from a woman in her seventies with acute or convalescent COVID-19.

J is TRBJ2-7 and V is TRBV7-9; D may be TRBD2 (5 bases). Germline V gene lookup returns CDR1 SEHNR and CDR2 FQNEAQ (reference sequence). The V and J ends lost 2 bases and 3 bases respectively, with 14 bases between them. The CDR3 runs 15 residues. CDR3 DNA: TGTGCCAGCAGCTTACGGGAAGGCCCTATCTACGAGCAGTACTTC. Its translation: CASSLREGPIYEQYF.

This clone was seen only once. The V and J genes are TRBV6-5 and TRBJ1-5; TRBD1 is a possible D gene (5 bases). This CDR3 comprises 15 residues. Germline loops: CDR1 MNHEY, CDR2 SVGAGI. V was trimmed by 4 bases and J by 0 bases, leaving 10 bases between them. The DNA for the CDR3 is TGTGCCAGCAGTTCGACAGTTTATAGCAATCAGCCCCAGCATTTT. Its translation: CASSSTVYSNQPQHF.

The genes are TRBV19 and TRBJ2-7, with 13 nucleotides matching TRBD2. The CDR3 loop spans 15 amino acids. The germline V gene encodes CDR1 LNHDA and CDR2 SQIVND (reference sequence). Trimming at V came to 1 base and at J to 5 bases, leaving 2 bases not matched to a gene. The CDR3 bases are TGTGCCAGTAGTATAGGACTAGCGGGAGGTAACGAGCAGTACTTC. Encoded protein: CASSIGLAGGNEQYF.

J is TRBJ1-5 and V is TRBV27, with a possible D match to TRBD1 (6 bases). The V end was cut by 5 bases, the J end by 2 bases, with 13 bases between. This CDR3 is 15 amino acids long. CDR1 is MNHEY, CDR2 SMNVEV, per germline (reference sequence). The CDR3 loop is CASSPGQFGNQPQHF. The CDR3 DNA sequence: TGTGCCAGCAGTCCCGGACAGTTTGGCAATCAGCCCCAGCATTTT.

The chain joins TRBV9 to TRBJ1-1, with D hard to call. The germline V gene has CDR1 SGDLS and CDR2 YYNGEE. The CDR3 has 13 residues. The ends were cut back, 0 bases at V and 1 base at J, with 4 bases in the middle. This chain's CDR3 is CASSVVRNTEAFF. CDR3 nucleotide sequence: TGTGCCAGCAGCGTAGTCAGGAACACTGAAGCTTTCTTT.

V is TRBV2 and J is TRBJ2-7, with D hard to call. Trimming stripped 8 bases from V and 5 bases from J, with 13 bases between. The CDR3 extends over 12 amino acids. CDR1 and CDR2 from the germline V gene are SNHLY and FYNNEI. DNA of the CDR3: TGTGCCAGCTCTTACAGTCATGACGAGCAGTACTTC. It specifies CASSYSHDEQYF.

The CDR3 spells CATSRGLAGATETQYF. CDR3 coding DNA: TGTGCCACCAGCCGGGGTCTAGCGGGAGCTACAGAGACCCAGTACTTC. The V gene is TRBV15, the J gene TRBJ2-5, with 10 bases that match TRBD2. V shed 5 bases and J 4 bases; nucleotides not matched to a gene: 10. The V gene's germline CDR1 is LNHNV and CDR2 YYDKDF (reference sequence). The CDR3 extends over 16 amino acids. Together with reference TRBV15 and TRBJ2-5, the CDR3 gives the full variable domain: DAMVIQNPRYQVTQFGKPVTLSCSQTLNHNVMYWYQQKSSQAPKLLFHYYDKDFNNEADTPDNFQSRRPNTSFCFLDIRSPGLGDTAMYLCATSRGLAGATETQYFGPGTRLLVL.